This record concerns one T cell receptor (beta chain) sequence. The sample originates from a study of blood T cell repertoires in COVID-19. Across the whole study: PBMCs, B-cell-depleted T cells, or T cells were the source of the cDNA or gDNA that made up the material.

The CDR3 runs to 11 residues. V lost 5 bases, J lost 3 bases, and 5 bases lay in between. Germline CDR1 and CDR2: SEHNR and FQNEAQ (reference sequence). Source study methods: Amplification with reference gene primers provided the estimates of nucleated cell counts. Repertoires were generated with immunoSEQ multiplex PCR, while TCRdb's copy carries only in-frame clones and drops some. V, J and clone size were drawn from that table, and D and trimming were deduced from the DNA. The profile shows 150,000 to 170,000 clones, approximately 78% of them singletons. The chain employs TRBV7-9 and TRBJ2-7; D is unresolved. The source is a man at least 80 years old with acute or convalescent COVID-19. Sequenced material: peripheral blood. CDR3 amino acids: CASSVNYEQYF. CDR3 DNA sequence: TGTGCCAGCAGCGTCAACTACGAGCAGTACTTC.